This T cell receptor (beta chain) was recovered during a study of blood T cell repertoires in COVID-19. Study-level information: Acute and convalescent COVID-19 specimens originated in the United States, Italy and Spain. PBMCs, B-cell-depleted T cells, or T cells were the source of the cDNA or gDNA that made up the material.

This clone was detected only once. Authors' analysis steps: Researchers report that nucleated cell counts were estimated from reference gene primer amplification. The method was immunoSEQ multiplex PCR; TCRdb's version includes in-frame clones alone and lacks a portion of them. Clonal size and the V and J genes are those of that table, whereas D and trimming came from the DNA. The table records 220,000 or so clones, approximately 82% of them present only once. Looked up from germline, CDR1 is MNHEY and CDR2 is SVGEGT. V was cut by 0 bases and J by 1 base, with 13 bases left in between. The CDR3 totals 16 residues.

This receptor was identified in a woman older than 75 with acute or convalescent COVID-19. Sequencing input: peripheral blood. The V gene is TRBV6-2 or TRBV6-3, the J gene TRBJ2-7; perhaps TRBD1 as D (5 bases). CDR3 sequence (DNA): TGTGCCAGCAGTTACTCTTGGGGCGCCGCTTCCTACGAGCAGTACTTC. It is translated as CASSYSWGAASYEQYF.